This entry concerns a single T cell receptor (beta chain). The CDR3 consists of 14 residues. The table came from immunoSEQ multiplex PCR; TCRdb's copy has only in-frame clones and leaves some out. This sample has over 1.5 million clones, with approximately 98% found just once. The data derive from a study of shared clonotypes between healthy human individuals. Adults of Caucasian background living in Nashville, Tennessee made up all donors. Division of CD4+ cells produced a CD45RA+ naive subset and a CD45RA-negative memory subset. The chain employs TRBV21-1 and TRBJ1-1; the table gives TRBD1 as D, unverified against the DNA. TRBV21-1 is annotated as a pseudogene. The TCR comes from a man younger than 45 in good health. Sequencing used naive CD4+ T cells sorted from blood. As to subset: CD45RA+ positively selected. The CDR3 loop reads CASSGYRGNPEAFF. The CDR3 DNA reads TGTGCCAGCAGCGGATACAGGGGGAACCCCGAAGCTTTCTTT.